The 21 T cell receptor beta chains in this list originate from one sample, sequenced in a study of T cell responses to AZD1222 COVID-19 vaccine. Libraries were prepared by immunoSEQ multiplex PCR; TCRdb keeps only in-frame clonotypes and omits some of them. The repertoire holds some 110,000 clones, about nine tenths seen once, with roughly 3.3% in the top ten. Here the sequenced sample was peripheral blood, taken 28 days after the second dose of the MenACWY control vaccine. These receptors were obtained from an adult who received the MenACWY meningococcal vaccine as a control.

In its sample, this clone was seen once. This chain joins TRBV5-5 and TRBJ2-7; D unresolved. The V gene lost 1 base and the J gene lost 0 bases, with 8 bases spanning the gap. Germline V gene data show CDR1 as SGHKS and CDR2 as YYEKEE (reference sequence). The CDR3 spans 14 residues. CDR3 nucleotides: TGTGCCAGCAGCTTGAATATGGTCTCCTACGAGCAGTACTTC. Residues: CASSLNMVSYEQYF.

The chain employs TRBV11-2 and TRBJ1-5, with D possibly TRBD1 on 5 matching bases. The CDR3 covers 15 residues. Trimming stripped 5 bases from V and 0 bases from J, with 11 bases between. Germline values: CDR1 SGHAT, CDR2 FQNNGV. This chain's CDR3 is CASSPGGVSNQPQHF. CDR3 sequence (DNA): TGTGCCAGCAGCCCGGGGGGTGTTAGCAATCAGCCCCAGCATTTT.

The chain employs TRBV7-2 and TRBJ2-7; the match to TRBD1 covers 7 bases. Unmatched junction bases numbered 3, after V lost 1 base and J lost 0 bases. The length of the CDR3 is 15 residues. Germline V gives CDR1 SGHTA, CDR2 FQGNSA. The CDR3 nucleotides read TGTGCCAGCAGCTTAGAGACAGGGAGCTCCTACGAGCAGTACTTC. Translation gives CASSLETGSSYEQYF.

J is TRBJ1-6 and V is TRBV5-1; D gene ambiguous. This CDR3 is 12 amino acids long. With 0 bases removed from V and 8 bases from J, the gap between germline ends came to 3 bases. CDR1 and CDR2 (germline): SGHRS, YFSETQ. CDR3 bases: TGCGCCAGCAGCTTGGGAGATTCACCCCTCCACTTT. Translated: CASSLGDSPLHF.

The chain combines TRBV6-5 with TRBJ1-1; D gene unclear. V lost 6 bases to trimming and J lost 7 bases, with 9 bases between them. CDR1 and CDR2 (germline): MNHEY, SVGAGI. The CDR3 runs to 11 residues. The CDR3 sequence is CASSSGHEAFF. CDR3 bases: TGTGCCAGCAGCTCCGGGCATGAAGCTTTCTTT.

V is TRBV7-3 and J is TRBJ2-3; 7 bases line up with TRBD1. Germline CDR1 SGHTA, CDR2 FQGTGA. The CDR3 runs 14 residues. V was pared by 2 bases and J by 7 bases, with 6 bases of the junction left unmatched. CDR3: CASSLVGTDYTQYF. CDR3 DNA sequence: TGTGCCAGCAGCTTAGTGGGGACAGACTATACGCAGTATTTT. The whole variable domain, filled in from reference TRBV7-3 and TRBJ2-3, reads GAGVSQTPSNKVTEKGKYVELRCDPISGHTALYWYRQSLGQGPEFLIYFQGTGAADDSGLPNDRFFAVRPEGSVSTLKIQRTERGDSAVYLCASSLVGTDYTQYFGPGTRLTVL.

V is TRBV15 and J is TRBJ1-6; TRBD1 might be the D (5 bases). V lost 1 base and J lost 10, with 14 bases in between. The CDR3 has 15 amino acids. The germline V gene has CDR1 LNHNV and CDR2 YYDKDF (reference sequence). This chain's CDR3 is CATSRAAGNGSPLHF. CDR3 bases: TGTGCCACCAGCAGAGCGGCAGGGAACGGCTCACCCCTCCACTTT. Complete variable domain (other parts from reference TRBV15 and TRBJ1-6): DAMVIQNPRYQVTQFGKPVTLSCSQTLNHNVMYWYQQKSSQAPKLLFHYYDKDFNNEADTPDNFQSRRPNTSFCFLDIRSPGLGDTAMYLCATSRAAGNGSPLHFGNGTRLTVT.

The chain carries TRBV5-1 and TRBJ2-2; TRBD1 is a possible D gene (5 bases). Germline CDR1 is SGHRS and CDR2 is YFSETQ. V lost 2 bases and J 6 bases, leaving 14 bases between the germline ends. The CDR3 length is 15 residues. CDR3: CASSLGAGIPGELFF. Written as DNA, the CDR3 is TGCGCCAGCAGCTTAGGGGCCGGAATCCCCGGGGAGCTGTTTTTT.

This chain joins TRBV23-1 and TRBJ1-5; no firm D call. TRBV23-1 is identified as an open reading frame with a role that is uncertain. The CDR3 extends over 13 amino acids. Trimming removed 7 bases from V and 4 bases from J, with 11 bases in between. Here the CDR3 DNA reads TGCGCCAGCACTCCGATTTGGAATCAGCCCCAGCATTTT. Its translation is CASTPIWNQPQHF.

This clone was detected a few times. The V gene is TRBV15, the J gene TRBJ1-1; D remains ambiguous. V dropped 1 base and J dropped 7 bases, with 13 bases sitting between them. Per germline, CDR1 LNHNV and CDR2 YYDKDF (reference sequence). The CDR3 sequence is 14 residues long. The CDR3 spells CATSRGSVADEAFF. The CDR3 DNA follows: TGTGCCACCAGCAGAGGAAGTGTGGCAGATGAAGCTTTCTTT.

This chain links TRBV19 with TRBJ2-7; D gene unclear. The CDR3 loop spans 13 amino acids. V was cut by 0 bases and J by 2 bases, with 5 bases left in between. Germline CDR1 LNHDA, CDR2 SQIVND (reference sequence). The chain's CDR3 is CASSIDPTYEQYF. For the CDR3, the DNA is TGTGCCAGTAGTATAGACCCCACCTACGAGCAGTACTTC.

The chain has TRBV12-5 and TRBJ2-3; D uncertain. The CDR3 has 14 amino acids. Looked up from germline, CDR1 is LGHNT and CDR2 is FRNRAP. The V end lost 1 base, the J end lost 0 bases, and 5 bases lay between the germline ends. The CDR3 sequence is CASGLDASTDTQYF. In DNA form, the CDR3 reads TGTGCTAGTGGTTTGGACGCTAGCACAGATACGCAGTATTTT.

The rearrangement joins TRBV28 to TRBJ1-4, with 7 bases that match TRBD1. Trimming removed 5 bases from V and 3 bases from J; junction bases left unmatched: 6. The V gene's germline CDR1 is MDHEN and CDR2 SYDVKM. The CDR3 covers 15 residues. The CDR3 bases are TGTGCCAGCAGTCCATTGGGACAGCCTAATGAAAAACTGTTTTTT. As protein: CASSPLGQPNEKLFF. The full variable domain, rest sourced from reference TRBV28 and TRBJ1-4, is DVKVTQSSRYLVKRTGEKVFLECVQDMDHENMFWYRQDPGLGLRLIYFSYDVKMKEKGDIPEGYSVSREKKERFSLILESASTNQTSMYLCASSPLGQPNEKLFFGSGTQLSVL.

The rearrangement uses TRBV4-1 and TRBJ1-5, with TRBD1 matching 8 bases. V was pared by 4 bases and J by 7 bases, with 6 bases of the junction left unmatched. Germline V gives CDR1 MGHRA, CDR2 YSYEKL. CDR3 length equals 14 residues. The CDR3 reads CASSPTGGRQPQHF. As DNA, the CDR3 is TGCGCCAGCAGCCCTACAGGGGGTAGGCAGCCCCAGCATTTT.

A single count supports this clone. V usage is TRBV5-5 and J usage is TRBJ2-2, with 13 nucleotides matching TRBD2. CDR1 and CDR2 (germline): SGHKS, YYEKEE (reference sequence). Unmatched junction bases numbered 3, after V lost 4 bases and J lost 3 bases. The CDR3 spans 16 residues. The CDR3, as DNA: TGTGCCAGCAGCACGACTAGCGGGGGGTACACCGGGGAGCTGTTTTTT. This encodes CASSTTSGGYTGELFF.

The rearrangement joins TRBV7-3 to TRBJ1-2, with D possibly TRBD1 on 5 matching bases. The V gene's germline CDR1 is SGHTA and CDR2 FQGTGA. This CDR3 is 15 amino acids long. Trimming shortened V by 3 bases and J by 8 bases, and 19 bases separated the two germline ends. The chain's CDR3 is CASSFLVHVTDGYTF. The CDR3, as DNA: TGTGCCAGCAGCTTTCTCGTCCATGTGACAGACGGCTACACCTTC. The full variable domain, in which reference TRBV7-3 and TRBJ1-2 provide the parts outside the CDR3, is GAGVSQTPSNKVTEKGKYVELRCDPISGHTALYWYRQSLGQGPEFLIYFQGTGAADDSGLPNDRFFAVRPEGSVSTLKIQRTERGDSAVYLCASSFLVHVTDGYTFGSGTRLTVV.

This clone was counted a single time. V is TRBV11-2 and J is TRBJ2-4; either TRBD1 or TRBD2 may fit D (5 bases each). Trimming left V 2 bases short and J 1 base short, with 15 bases between. The CDR3 is 17 amino acids. Germline assignment: CDR1 SGHAT and CDR2 FQNNGV. The CDR3: CASSLSRGGTAKNIQYF. The CDR3 region has the DNA TGTGCCAGCAGCTTATCTCGGGGCGGCACGGCCAAAAACATTCAGTACTTC.

J is TRBJ2-7 and V is TRBV15; 7 nucleotides line up with TRBD1. CDR3 size: 15 residues. In germline, CDR1 is LNHNV, CDR2 YYDKDF (reference sequence). V was pared by 0 bases and J by 3 bases, with 5 bases of the junction left unmatched. In nucleotides, the CDR3 is TGTGCCACCAGCAGAGATGGTCAGGGGGACTACGAGCAGTACTTC. Translation gives CATSRDGQGDYEQYF.

The gene calls are TRBV15 and TRBJ2-2, with a possible D match to TRBD1 (5 bases). The CDR3 consists of 14 residues. Germline CDR1 and CDR2: LNHNV and YYDKDF (reference sequence). Trimming removed 8 bases from V and 2 bases from J, with 12 bases in between. The CDR3 protein is CATRAGQNTGELFF. Here the CDR3 DNA reads TGTGCCACCCGGGCAGGACAAAACACCGGGGAGCTGTTTTTT.

The chain uses TRBV12-3 or TRBV12-4 and TRBJ2-7; a possible D gene is TRBD2 (5 bases). Trimming shortened V by 6 bases and J by 6 bases, and 12 bases separated the two germline ends. This CDR3 contains 12 residues. DNA for the CDR3: TGTGCCAGCAGACTCAAAGAGGGCGAGCAGTACTTC. Translating gives CASRLKEGEQYF.

The chain links TRBV3-1 (or the pseudogene TRBV3-2) to TRBJ2-7, with a tentative D call TRBD2 (6 bases). Per germline, CDR1 LGHDT and CDR2 YNNKEL (reference sequence). With 2 bases removed from V and 6 bases from J, the gap between germline ends came to 14 bases. The CDR3 is 14 amino acids. DNA for the CDR3: TGTGCCAGCAGCCAACGAGGCGGGATAAGCGAGCAGTACTTC. It is translated as CASSQRGGISEQYF.